Below, 14 T cell receptor beta chains from the same sample are listed, as sequenced in a study of blood T cell repertoires in COVID-19. Measured with immunoSEQ multiplex PCR; TCRdb has only the in-frame clones, and not every one. The table lists around 390,000 clones, approximately 87% of them singletons. The sample taken for sequencing was PBMCs or T cells enriched from blood (not recorded which). The receptors derive from a woman aged 50 to 65 who had recovered from COVID-19.

The V call is TRBV7-2, the J call TRBJ2-1; the D gene is possibly TRBD2 (6 bases). The germline CDR1 and CDR2 sequences are SGHTA and FQGNSA. Deletions cut 1 base from V and 5 bases from J, with 12 bases between. This CDR3 is 15 amino acids long. The CDR3 sequence is CASSLGGLANNEQFF. In nucleotides, the CDR3 is TGTGCCAGCAGCTTAGGGGGACTGGCCAACAATGAGCAGTTCTTC. The full variable domain, completed using reference TRBV7-2 and TRBJ2-1, is GAGVSQSPSNKVTEKGKDVELRCDPISGHTALYWYRQSLGQGLEFLIYFQGNSAPDKSGLPSDRFSAERTGGSVSTLTIQRTQQEDSAVYLCASSLGGLANNEQFFGPGTRLTVL.

The table lists this clone with a few counts. The genes are TRBV10-3 and TRBJ1-1, with TRBD1 matching over 7 bases. With V trimmed by 11 bases and J by 0 bases, 6 bases remained unmatched. The CDR3 is 13 residues long. Germline CDR1 and CDR2: ENHRY and SYGVKD. CDR3 nucleotide sequence: TGTGCCGGAGGGACAGACTTGAACACTGAAGCTTTCTTT. Translating gives CAGGTDLNTEAFF.

J is TRBJ1-1 and V is TRBV6-6, with a weak D call TRBD1 (6 bases). The V end was cut by 2 bases, the J end by 1 base, with 8 bases between. Per germline, CDR1 MNHNY and CDR2 SVGAGI (reference sequence). CDR3 size: 14 residues. The CDR3 reads CASSYLGQNTEAFF. The CDR3 DNA is TGTGCCAGCAGTTACCTGGGACAGAACACTGAAGCTTTCTTT.

The chain recombines TRBV19 with TRBJ2-2, with D perhaps matching TRBD2 (5 bases). Trimming removed 1 base from V and 6 bases from J, with 12 bases in between. Germline assignment: CDR1 LNHDA and CDR2 SQIVND (reference sequence). CDR3 length equals 15 residues. The CDR3 nucleotides read TGTGCCAGTAGTATAGCGAGGGTTCAGGCCGGGGAGCTGTTTTTT. Its protein product is CASSIARVQAGELFF.

The rearrangement joins TRBV5-1 to TRBJ2-5, with unresolved D. The germline CDR1 and CDR2 sequences are SGHRS and YFSETQ. The CDR3 length is 14 residues. Trimming cost V 0 bases and J 5 bases, with 11 bases left between them. The CDR3 region is CASSLDGTQETQYF. For the CDR3, the DNA is TGCGCCAGCAGCTTGGATGGCACCCAGGAGACCCAGTACTTC.

This sequence joins TRBV25-1 and TRBJ2-7; tentative D call: TRBD1 (6 bases). Germline V gives CDR1 MGHDK, CDR2 SYGVNS. This CDR3 has 11 amino acids. Trimming shortened V by 8 bases and J by 5 bases, and 10 bases separated the two germline ends. The CDR3 nucleotides read TGTGCCAGCGCCCGGACAGACGAGCAGTACTTC. It is translated as CASARTDEQYF.

This rearrangement joins TRBV14 to TRBJ2-2; unclear D gene. CDR1 and CDR2 from the germline V gene are SGHDN and FVKESK. The CDR3 sequence is 17 residues long. V was shortened by 0 bases and J by 5 bases, with 16 bases between the two germline ends. The CDR3 nucleotides read TGTGCCAGCAGCCAAGATATTCGGTTTCACGGTACCGGGGAGCTGTTTTTT. This encodes CASSQDIRFHGTGELFF.

The chain employs TRBV29-1 and TRBJ2-2; TRBD2 matches 15 bases. There are 19 residues in the CDR3. After removal of 0 bases from V and 0 bases from J, the junction contained 5 bases not matched to a gene. Germline assignment: CDR1 SQVTM and CDR2 ANQGSEA. CDR3 DNA: TGCAGCGTTGAAGATAGGGGACTAGCGGGGGGCCCGAACACCGGGGAGCTGTTTTTT. This encodes CSVEDRGLAGGPNTGELFF.

This chain connects TRBV27 to TRBJ2-7, with D maybe TRBD2 (5 bases). The V end lost 6 bases, the J end lost 9 bases, and 18 bases lay between the germline ends. Germline V gene data show CDR1 as MNHEY and CDR2 as SMNVEV (reference sequence). The CDR3 totals 13 residues. The CDR3 region is CASSYGPGLVQYF. DNA for the CDR3: TGTGCCAGCAGCTATGGACCGGGGTTGGTGCAGTACTTC.

The rearrangement joins TRBV2 to TRBJ2-1, with 12 bases lining up with TRBD2. The V gene's germline CDR1 is SNHLY and CDR2 FYNNEI. This CDR3 contains 16 residues. The J segment lost 3 bases and the V segment lost 2 bases, leaving 2 bases of the junction unmatched. The CDR3 sequence is CASSEMTSGGYNEQFF. The CDR3 DNA follows: TGTGCCAGCAGTGAAATGACTAGCGGGGGCTACAATGAGCAGTTCTTC.

The chain links TRBV7-9 to TRBJ1-6; 8 bases line up with TRBD1. CDR1 SEHNR and CDR2 FQNEAQ come from the germline V gene (reference sequence). Trimming removed 5 bases from V and 7 bases from J; junction bases left unmatched: 7. The CDR3 loop spans 15 amino acids. The CDR3 loop reads CASSRPGQVNSPLHF. CDR3 nucleotide sequence: TGTGCCAGCAGCCGACCGGGACAGGTCAATTCACCCCTCCACTTT.

The chain has TRBV5-4 and TRBJ2-5; 9 bases fit TRBD2. Germline values: CDR1 SGHNT, CDR2 YYREEE (reference sequence). Trimming took 6 bases from V and 8 from J; bases not matched to a gene: 8. The CDR3 sequence is 13 residues long. CDR3 loop: CASKGGGAPTQYF. The CDR3 bases are TGTGCCAGCAAGGGCGGGGGGGCACCCACCCAGTACTTC.

V is TRBV5-5 and J is TRBJ2-7, with TRBD2 as a possible D gene (5 bases). Between the trimmed V and J ends, which lost 4 bases and 2 bases, there was a span of 16 bases. The CDR3 consists of 15 residues. Germline V gives CDR1 SGHKS, CDR2 YYEKEE (reference sequence). The DNA for the CDR3 is TGTGCCAGCAGCGCAGCGGCAGGTCTGGCCTACGAGCAGTACTTC. Translated, it gives CASSAAAGLAYEQYF.

The rearrangement uses TRBV7-9 and TRBJ2-2; 7 bases are a match to TRBD1. The CDR3 spans 14 residues. Germline V gene data show CDR1 as SEHNR and CDR2 as FQNEAQ (reference sequence). V lost 7 bases to trimming and J lost 4 bases; unmatched junction nucleotides: 6. Here the CDR3 DNA reads TGTGCCAGCAACCCACAGGGGTTCACCGGGGAGCTGTTTTTT. This translates into CASNPQGFTGELFF.